These 19 T cell receptor beta chains share one sample of origin, sequenced in a study of patients and donors after allogeneic stem cell transplantation. TCRdb recomputed calls from the RT-PCR reads with MiXCR, one row per CDR3 protein. This sample has approximately 430,000 distinct CDR3 sequences; 16% occur once, and the top ten carry roughly 7%. The sequencing sample was made of blood, either unsorted or a sorted T cell fraction (not recorded which). All receptors come from a human donor who was either an allogeneic HSCT recipient or a stem cell or donor lymphocyte infusion donor (not recorded which). It is not recorded whose cells these are; they may come from a transplant donor.

This sequence joins TRBV7-3 and TRBJ1-5; possible D gene TRBD1, 6 bases. Germline lookup yields CDR1 SGHTA and CDR2 FQGTGA. V was clipped by 5 bases and J by 7 bases, with 15 bases between them. The CDR3 has 14 residues. CDR3 in amino acids: CASSATGYGQPQHF. In DNA, the CDR3 is TGTGCCAGCAGCGCCACAGGGTATGGGCAGCCCCAGCATTTT.

This clonotype was counted many times. The gene calls are TRBV12-3 or TRBV12-4 and TRBJ2-6; either TRBD1 or TRBD2 may supply D (5 bases each). The CDR3 consists of 15 residues. V lost 2 bases and J 2 bases, leaving 7 bases between the germline ends. CDR3 DNA sequence: TGTGCCAGCAGTTTAAGAGGGGCTGGGGCCAACGTCCTGACTTTC. Residues: CASSLRGAGANVLTF.

This clonotype came up a few times. The chain joins TRBV30 to TRBJ2-7; the D is unclear. Germline lookup yields CDR1 GTSNPN and CDR2 SVGIG (reference sequence). There are 11 residues in the CDR3. The V end was cut by 2 bases, the J end by 5 bases, with 7 bases between. CDR3 sequence reads: CAWSSFDEQYF. CDR3 nucleotides: TGTGCCTGGAGTAGTTTTGACGAGCAGTACTTC.

In its sample, this clonotype was seen a few times. This chain links TRBV4-2 with TRBJ2-5; D gene uncertain. This CDR3 has 14 amino acids. V shed 0 bases and J shed 6 bases, with 11 bases lying between them. CDR1 and CDR2 (germline): LGHNA, YNFKEQ. The CDR3 spells CASSQEGLIQTQYF. In DNA form, the CDR3 reads TGTGCCAGCAGCCAAGAAGGCCTTATACAGACCCAGTACTTC.

The chain is built from TRBV10-3 and TRBJ2-1; the match to TRBD2 covers 9 bases. Trimming took 3 bases from V and 4 from J; bases not matched to a gene: 7. The CDR3 has 16 residues. The germline V gene has CDR1 ENHRY and CDR2 SYGVKD. The CDR3 here is CAISDSGTSSYNEQFF. CDR3 bases: TGTGCCATCAGTGATTCCGGGACTAGCTCTTACAATGAGCAGTTCTTC.

This chain uses TRBV4-1 with TRBJ2-5, with 8 positions matching TRBD2. The CDR3 totals 16 residues. The V gene's germline CDR1 is MGHRA and CDR2 YSYEKL. V trimming: 2 bases; J trimming: 4 bases; junction bases outside the gene matches: 9. The CDR3 loop reads CASSQPLAGLAETQYF. CDR3 nucleotides: TGCGCCAGCAGCCAACCGCTAGCGGGCTTGGCAGAGACCCAGTACTTC.

The V call is TRBV18, the J call TRBJ1-3; no clear D gene. Germline CDR1 reads KGHSH; CDR2 reads LQKENI. This CDR3 is built from 13 residues. Trimming removed 3 bases from V and 7 bases from J, with 10 bases in between. The CDR3: CASSPTPENTIYF. In nucleotides, the CDR3 is TGTGCCAGCTCACCCACCCCGGAGAACACCATATATTTT.

J is TRBJ2-1 and V is TRBV7-9; no clear D. V gave up 3 bases and J gave up 9 bases, with 9 bases separating them. In germline, CDR1 is SEHNR, CDR2 FQNEAQ (reference sequence). The CDR3 loop spans 12 amino acids. CDR3 loop: CASSLRGLEQFF. DNA for the CDR3: TGTGCCAGCAGCTTGAGAGGTCTTGAGCAGTTCTTC.

V usage is TRBV4-1 and J usage is TRBJ2-2; 9 bases are shared with TRBD1. The CDR3 covers 19 residues. CDR1 MGHRA and CDR2 YSYEKL come from the germline V gene. With V trimmed by 2 bases and J by 3 bases, 13 bases remained unmatched. The CDR3 DNA is TGCGCCAGCAGCCAACCCCGTTACAGGGGGCCCCTTTACACCGGGGAGCTGTTTTTT. Translated, it gives CASSQPRYRGPLYTGELFF.

This sequence joins TRBV18 and TRBJ2-1, with 9 nucleotides matching TRBD2. This CDR3 comprises 17 residues. CDR1 is KGHSH and CDR2 is LQKENI in the germline V gene. V was clipped by 0 bases and J by 5 bases; unmatched bases: 8. CDR3 sequence: CASSPPAGLAGNNEQFF. CDR3 nucleotide sequence: TGTGCCAGCTCACCACCGGCAGGGCTAGCGGGGAACAATGAGCAGTTCTTC.

This clonotype was found many times. The chain employs TRBV7-2 and TRBJ2-7; TRBD1 matches at 8 bases. Trimming took 3 bases from V and 2 from J; bases not matched to a gene: 3. There are 14 residues in the CDR3. Germline V lookup: CDR1 SGHTA, CDR2 FQGNSA. This CDR3 is CASSLYRGTYEQYF. In nucleotides, the CDR3 is TGTGCCAGCAGCTTGTACAGGGGGACCTACGAGCAGTACTTC.

This clonotype was recorded at least ten times. The chain has TRBV5-1 and TRBJ2-7; D possibly corresponds to TRBD2 (6 bases). V gave up 5 bases and J gave up 3 bases, with 12 bases separating them. Germline V CDR1 and CDR2: SGHRS, YFSETQ. This CDR3 contains 13 residues. The CDR3 spells CASRRDSIYEQYF. The DNA of the CDR3 is TGCGCCAGCAGGCGGGACTCGATCTACGAGCAGTACTTC.

This rearrangement joins TRBV5-6 to TRBJ1-5; maybe TRBD1 (5 bases). The germline V gene has CDR1 SGHDT and CDR2 YYEEEE. The V gene lost 0 bases and the J gene lost 0 bases, with 19 bases spanning the gap. The CDR3 is made up of 19 amino acids. The CDR3 spells CASSLGPLTEKYSNQPQHF. The CDR3 nucleotides read TGTGCCAGCAGCTTGGGACCTCTGACAGAGAAATATAGCAATCAGCCCCAGCATTTT.

This clonotype was seen many times. The J gene is TRBJ1-5, the V gene TRBV12-3 or TRBV12-4; D is possibly TRBD1 (6 bases). V was pared by 7 bases and J by 9 bases, with 19 bases between. CDR3 size: 14 residues. CDR3 DNA sequence: TGTGCCAGCACCACTGTGGGGGGGGCAATGCCCCAGCATTTT. Translated, it gives CASTTVGGAMPQHF.

This clonotype was detected ten times or more. The V gene is TRBV29-1, the J gene TRBJ1-5; no clear D. V lost 5 bases and J 0 bases, leaving 8 bases between the germline ends. The CDR3 sequence is 13 residues long. Germline CDR1 SQVTM, CDR2 ANQGSEA. In DNA form, the CDR3 reads TGCAGCGTTCTCGAATATAGCAATCAGCCCCAGCATTTT. It translates to CSVLEYSNQPQHF.

This rearrangement joins TRBV19 to TRBJ2-1; TRBD2 agrees at 7 bases. CDR1 is LNHDA and CDR2 is SQIVND in the germline V gene (reference sequence). Losses at the gene ends were 3 bases for V and 9 bases for J; bases not matched to a gene: 11. This CDR3 has 15 amino acids. CDR3 sequence (DNA): TGTGCCAGTAGTATCCCCGGGAGGAGGGGTAGTGAGCAGTTCTTC. Translating gives CASSIPGRRGSEQFF.

J is TRBJ2-7 and V is TRBV5-1, with 11 bases matching TRBD1. Germline values: CDR1 SGHRS, CDR2 YFSETQ. After removal of 4 bases from V and 3 bases from J, the junction contained 12 bases not matched to a gene. CDR3 length: 17 residues. The CDR3 sequence: CASSPHLGQGAVYEQYF. The CDR3 nucleotides read TGCGCCAGCAGCCCCCACCTCGGACAGGGGGCAGTCTACGAGCAGTACTTC.

This clonotype has only a few counts. V is TRBV5-5 and J is TRBJ2-3; 9 nucleotides line up with TRBD2. V shed 1 base and J 1 base; nucleotides not matched to a gene: 4. CDR1 and CDR2 (germline): SGHKS, YYEKEE (reference sequence). The CDR3 is made up of 16 amino acids. The CDR3: CASSLYSGGRTDTQYF. Written as DNA, the CDR3 is TGTGCCAGCAGCTTGTATAGCGGGGGACGCACAGATACGCAGTATTTT.

The rearrangement joins TRBV25-1 to TRBJ1-6; D is ambiguous. The germline V and J ends were trimmed by 11 bases and 7 bases, with 6 bases remaining between them. This CDR3 has 10 residues. Germline V lookup: CDR1 MGHDK, CDR2 SYGVNS. CDR3 DNA sequence: TGTGCCGGTGGCAATTCACCCCTCCACTTT. Translation gives CAGGNSPLHF.